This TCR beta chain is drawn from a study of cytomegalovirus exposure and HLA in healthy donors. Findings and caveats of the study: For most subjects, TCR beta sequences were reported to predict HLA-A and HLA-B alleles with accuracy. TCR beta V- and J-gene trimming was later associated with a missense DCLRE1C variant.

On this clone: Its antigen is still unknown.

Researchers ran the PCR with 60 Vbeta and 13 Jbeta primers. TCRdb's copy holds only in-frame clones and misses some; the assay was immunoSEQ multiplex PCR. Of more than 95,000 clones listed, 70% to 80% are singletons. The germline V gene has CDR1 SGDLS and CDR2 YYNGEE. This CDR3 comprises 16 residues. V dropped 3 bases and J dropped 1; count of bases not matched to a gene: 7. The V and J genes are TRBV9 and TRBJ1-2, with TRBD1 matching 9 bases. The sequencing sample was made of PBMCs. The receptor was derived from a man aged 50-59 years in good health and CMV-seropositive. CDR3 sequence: CASSGVPGQGNYGYTF. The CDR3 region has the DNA TGTGCCAGCAGCGGCGTTCCGGGACAGGGTAACTATGGCTACACCTTC.